Listed below are T cell receptor beta chains from one sample, sequenced in a study of blood T cell repertoires in COVID-19. The method was immunoSEQ multiplex PCR; TCRdb's version includes in-frame clones alone and lacks a portion of them. The sample lists around 80,000 clones; over 75% were seen once. Source material: peripheral blood. These receptors were taken from a man aged 50-60 years with COVID-19, enrolled during active disease. Each CDR3 is given with its conserved first and last residue. The order of the fields is D gene, V gene, J gene, CDR3 DNA, CDR3 protein. A D gene is named only where the DNA matches it firmly.

-,TRBV29-1,TRBJ2-7,TGCAGCGTTCGGGCGGGGGCGCCCCCCTACGAGCAGTACTTC,CSVRAGAPPYEQYF
TRBD2,TRBV13,TRBJ2-1,TGTGCCAGCAGCTTAGGAGCGGGAGGGTTCAATGAGCAGTTCTTC,CASSLGAGGFNEQFF
TRBD2,TRBV27,TRBJ2-7,TGTGCCAGCAGTTCGGGACTAGTTGGTAGGGAGCAGTACTTC,CASSSGLVGREQYF
-,TRBV6-5,TRBJ1-6,TGTGCCAGCAGCACCGGGGAGGATGCTTCACCCCTCCACTTT,CASSTGEDASPLHF
-,TRBV20-1,TRBJ2-7,TGCAGTGCTTTAGGACAGTACGAGCAGTACTTC,CSALGQYEQYF
TRBD1,TRBV6-2/TRBV6-3,TRBJ2-7,TGTGCCAGCAGTTATACAGGGGTCCTAACCTACGAGCAGTACTTC,CASSYTGVLTYEQYF
TRBD1,TRBV13,TRBJ2-7,TGTGCCAGCAGCTACCCGGGACAGGGGTCCCACGAGCAGTACTTC,CASSYPGQGSHEQYF
-,TRBV9,TRBJ1-3,TGTGCCAGCAGCGGACAGGCCTTGGGACGTGGAAACACCATATATTTT,CASSGQALGRGNTIYF
TRBD2,TRBV10-2,TRBJ2-1,TGCGCCAGCAGTGAGGCGGGGGGCCGCAATGAGCAGTTCTTC,CASSEAGGRNEQFF
-,TRBV5-6,TRBJ2-2,TGTGCCAGCAGCTTGGTTTTTCAGGGGAACACCGGGGAGCTGTTTTTT,CASSLVFQGNTGELFF